The 23 T cell receptor beta chains listed next were all sequenced from one sample in a study of blood T cell repertoires in COVID-19. TCRdb keeps only in-frame clones here, not all; method: immunoSEQ multiplex PCR. The repertoire holds approximately 50,000 clones, with roughly 77% as singletons. Sample: peripheral blood. Receptors were obtained from a man aged 55 to 70 with COVID-19, enrolled during active disease.

In its sample, this clone was seen once. This chain links TRBV2 with TRBJ2-1, with 8 bases that match TRBD2. From germline, CDR1 is SNHLY and CDR2 FYNNEI. The CDR3 length is 14 residues. Germline trimming cut 2 bases from V and 9 bases from J; bases unmatched to any gene: 6. The CDR3 sequence: CASSERTSILEQFF. DNA for the CDR3: TGTGCCAGCAGTGAACGGACTAGCATCCTTGAGCAGTTCTTC.

This rearrangement joins TRBV30 to TRBJ1-1; TRBD1 matches 8 bases. The CDR3 consists of 16 residues. The V gene's germline CDR1 is GTSNPN and CDR2 SVGIG (reference sequence). The J segment lost 1 base and the V segment lost 0 bases, leaving 7 bases of the junction unmatched. CDR3 residues: CAWSVVEQGENTEAFF. CDR3 nucleotides: TGTGCCTGGAGTGTCGTTGAACAGGGGGAGAACACTGAAGCTTTCTTT. Full variable domain (outside the CDR3, taken from reference TRBV30 and TRBJ1-1): SQTIHQWPATLVQPVGSPLSLECTVEGTSNPNLYWYRQAAGRGLQLLFYSVGIGQISSEVPQNLSASRPQDRQFILSSKKLLLSDSGFYLCAWSVVEQGENTEAFFGQGTRLTVV.

This clone was seen ten or more times. The chain uses TRBV6-4 and TRBJ1-5; D is perhaps TRBD1 (6 bases). This CDR3 is 13 amino acids long. V lost 8 bases and J lost 4, with 12 bases in between. Germline V gene data show CDR1 as MRHNA and CDR2 as SNTAGT. The CDR3 protein is CASATGANQPQHF. As DNA, the CDR3 is TGTGCCAGCGCGACAGGAGCTAATCAGCCCCAGCATTTT.

This clone was observed many times. This chain connects TRBV9 to TRBJ2-1, with TRBD2 identical over 9 bases. In germline, CDR1 is SGDLS, CDR2 YYNGEE. Trimming removed 4 bases from V and 2 bases from J; junction bases left unmatched: 1. This CDR3 spans 14 amino acids. The CDR3 sequence: CASSIAGAYNEQFF. The CDR3 DNA follows: TGTGCCAGCAGCATAGCGGGAGCCTACAATGAGCAGTTCTTC.

The chain is built from TRBV2 and TRBJ2-7; 7 bases are a match to TRBD1. Trimming removed 3 bases from V and 3 bases from J; junction bases left unmatched: 8. The CDR3 totals 15 residues. Looked up from germline, CDR1 is SNHLY and CDR2 is FYNNEI. As DNA, the CDR3 is TGTGCCAGCAGTGACACAGGGGATTCTCACTACGAGCAGTACTTC. This codes for CASSDTGDSHYEQYF.

This clone has more than one count but fewer than ten. V gene TRBV7-9 combines with J gene TRBJ2-7; a weak D match, TRBD2 (7 bases). There are 14 residues in the CDR3. The germline V gene has CDR1 SEHNR and CDR2 FQNEAQ (reference sequence). V lost 3 bases and J 2 bases, leaving 11 bases between the germline ends. The CDR3 spells CASSFGGAAYEQYF. The CDR3 nucleotides read TGTGCCAGCAGCTTTGGGGGGGCGGCCTACGAGCAGTACTTC.

The chain links TRBV7-9 to TRBJ1-2; TRBD1 matches 8 bases. This CDR3 is 14 amino acids long. Trimming at V came to 4 bases and at J to 0 bases, leaving 1 base not matched to a gene. Germline lookup yields CDR1 SEHNR and CDR2 FQNEAQ (reference sequence). The CDR3 here is CASSSDRANYGYTF. DNA for the CDR3: TGTGCCAGCAGCTCGGACAGGGCTAACTATGGCTACACCTTC.

This chain links TRBV5-1 with TRBJ2-7; a possible D gene is TRBD2 (6 bases). Germline loops: CDR1 SGHRS, CDR2 YFSETQ. This CDR3 region has 13 residues. With 3 bases removed from V and 7 bases from J, the gap between germline ends came to 14 bases. Written as DNA, the CDR3 is TGCGCCAGCAGCTGGGGGGAGGAAGGTGAGCAGTACTTC. Its protein is CASSWGEEGEQYF. Drawing the rest from reference TRBV5-1 and TRBJ2-7, the complete variable domain is KAGVTQTPRYLIKTRGQQVTLSCSPISGHRSVSWYQQTPGQGLQFLFEYFSETQRNKGNFPGRFSGRQFSNSRSEMNVSTLELGDSALYLCASSWGEEGEQYFGPGTRLTVT.

This chain links TRBV6-2 or TRBV6-3 with TRBJ2-7; no definite D call. Trimming removed 2 bases at V and 4 bases at J, with 6 bases between. Per germline, CDR1 MNHEY and CDR2 SVGEGT. CDR3 length: 12 amino acids. CDR3 residues: CASSYVLYEQYF. The CDR3 nucleotides read TGTGCCAGCAGTTACGTACTTTACGAGCAGTACTTC.

The rearrangement links TRBV19 to TRBJ2-2; 7 bases fit TRBD1. The CDR3 has 16 amino acids. The junction had 7 bases not matched to a gene; V was cut back by 6 bases and J by 0 bases. Germline V gives CDR1 LNHDA, CDR2 SQIVND (reference sequence). The CDR3 region has the DNA TGTGCCAGTAGGGCTCCCGGGACAGCGAACACCGGGGAGCTGTTTTTT. Amino acids: CASRAPGTANTGELFF.

The V gene is TRBV11-3, the J gene TRBJ1-3; 9 positions match TRBD1. The CDR3 has 13 residues. Germline-derived CDR1 and CDR2 are SGHNT and YENEEA. The V gene end was trimmed by 5 bases and the J gene end by 8 bases; junction bases not matched to a gene: 4. CDR3 in DNA: TGTGCCAGCAGCGAGGGACAGGGCCACACCATATATTTT. Translation: CASSEGQGHTIYF.

A few counts support this clone. The chain links TRBV2 to TRBJ1-5, with D hard to call. V was cut by 3 bases and J by 4 bases, with 13 bases left in between. This CDR3 has 15 residues. Germline-derived CDR1 and CDR2 are SNHLY and FYNNEI. CDR3 loop: CASSDVSGKNQPQHF. The DNA of the CDR3 is TGTGCCAGCAGTGACGTGTCGGGTAAAAATCAGCCCCAGCATTTT. Combining the CDR3 with reference TRBV2 and TRBJ1-5 gives the whole variable domain EPEVTQTPSHQVTQMGQEVILRCVPISNHLYFYWYRQILGQKVEFLVSFYNNEISEKSEIFDDQFSVERPDGSNFTLKIRSTKLEDSAMYFCASSDVSGKNQPQHFGDGTRLSIL.

This chain links TRBV24-1 with TRBJ2-1; perhaps TRBD1 as D (5 bases). Germline CDR1 KGHDR, CDR2 SFDVKD. With 4 bases removed from V and 2 bases from J, the gap between germline ends came to 8 bases. The CDR3 has 14 amino acids. Written as DNA, the CDR3 is TGTGCCACCAGTGACGGACAACCCTACAATGAGCAGTTCTTC. This codes for CATSDGQPYNEQFF.

This sequence joins TRBV11-2 and TRBJ2-7, with D maybe TRBD2 (7 bases). Trimming took off 5 bases at V and 3 bases at J, with 23 bases between the two ends. This CDR3 spans 17 amino acids. Germline values: CDR1 SGHAT, CDR2 FQNNGV. CDR3 region: CASSPTPKGGGFYEQYF. CDR3 nucleotides: TGTGCCAGCAGCCCTACACCAAAGGGGGGGGGATTCTACGAGCAGTACTTC.

Note on this clone: This same CDR3 is encoded by further DNA sequences in the sample. The V call is TRBV19, the J call TRBJ2-7; TRBD1 matches 12 bases. V was clipped by 9 bases and J by 7 bases; unmatched bases: 10. Germline V gives CDR1 LNHDA, CDR2 SQIVND (reference sequence). The CDR3 runs 14 residues. CDR3 residues: CASSPGQGAGEQYF. The CDR3 DNA reads TGTGCCAGCAGCCCGGGACAGGGGGCGGGGGAGCAGTACTTC. The complete variable domain, with remaining parts taken from reference TRBV19 and TRBJ2-7, reads DGGITQSPKYLFRKEGQNVTLSCEQNLNHDAMYWYRQDPGQGLRLIYYSQIVNDFQKGDIAEGYSVSREKKESFPLTVTSAQKNPTAFYLCASSPGQGAGEQYFGPGTRLTVT.

The rearrangement links TRBV18 to TRBJ2-3, with TRBD1 as a possible D gene (5 bases). CDR1 and CDR2 (germline): KGHSH, LQKENI. The CDR3 is 15 amino acids. V lost 0 bases to trimming and J lost 1 base, with 8 bases between them. This CDR3 reads CASSPPGVRTDTQYF. CDR3 nucleotide sequence: TGTGCCAGCTCACCACCAGGGGTGCGCACAGATACGCAGTATTTT.

This clone was picked up a small number of times. The DNA of the CDR3 is TGTGCCAGCAGCCAAGAGGCGACAGAAGGCGGCTACACCTTC. Protein: CASSQEATEGGYTF. J is TRBJ1-2 and V is TRBV3-1 (or the pseudogene TRBV3-2); a weak D match, TRBD1 (5 bases). This CDR3 has 14 residues. The ends were cut back, 0 bases at V and 8 bases at J, with 13 bases in the middle. The germline V gene encodes CDR1 LGHDT and CDR2 YNNKEL (reference sequence).

This clone was recorded once. This chain connects TRBV6-5 to TRBJ2-5; D not certain. The CDR3 has 12 amino acids. Trimming shortened V by 6 bases and J by 5 bases, and 10 bases separated the two germline ends. CDR1 MNHEY and CDR2 SVGAGI come from the germline V gene. Written as DNA, the CDR3 is TGTGCCAGCAGCCATCTCAGGGAGACCCAGTACTTC. Translated, it gives CASSHLRETQYF.

Here the CDR3 reads CASGGSGVSYEQYF. The CDR3 bases are TGTGCCAGCGGTGGATCAGGGGTGTCCTACGAGCAGTACTTC. The chain is built from TRBV27 and TRBJ2-7; possible D gene TRBD1, 6 bases. Germline values: CDR1 MNHEY, CDR2 SMNVEV (reference sequence). This CDR3 contains 14 residues. V lost 8 bases to trimming and J lost 1 base, with 15 bases between them.

The chain has TRBV4-1 and TRBJ1-3, with D maybe TRBD1 (6 bases). The V and J ends lost 0 bases and 4 bases respectively, with 16 bases between them. This CDR3 contains 17 residues. Germline values: CDR1 MGHRA, CDR2 YSYEKL. DNA of the CDR3: TGCGCCAGCAGCCAAGAGGGGACAAGGATCTCAGGAAACACCATATATTTT. Protein product: CASSQEGTRISGNTIYF.

The CDR3 nucleotides are TGTGCCAGCTCACCCGGACAAAACCTCTACGAGCAGTACTTC. Translation: CASSPGQNLYEQYF. The J gene is TRBJ2-7, the V gene TRBV18; a possible D gene is TRBD1 (5 bases). Trimming removed 3 bases from V and 3 bases from J, with 12 bases in between. This CDR3 spans 14 amino acids. Germline assignment: CDR1 KGHSH and CDR2 LQKENI.

The CDR3 region has the DNA TGTGCCAGCAGCCCGACTAGCGGGAGTTATGAGACCCAGTACTTC. It yields the protein CASSPTSGSYETQYF. The chain uses TRBV7-2 and TRBJ2-5, with 12 bases lining up with TRBD2. Trimming at V came to 5 bases and at J to 5 bases, leaving 6 bases not matched to a gene. This CDR3 has 15 residues. Per the germline V gene, CDR1 is SGHTA and CDR2 is FQGNSA.

The rearrangement uses TRBV9 and TRBJ2-3; D perhaps matches TRBD2 (6 bases). The germline V and J ends were trimmed by 4 bases and 0 bases, with 12 bases remaining between them. The CDR3 sequence is 15 residues long. Germline CDR1 SGDLS, CDR2 YYNGEE. The CDR3 spells CASSWRDPSTDTQYF. The DNA of the CDR3 is TGTGCCAGCAGCTGGCGGGACCCTAGCACAGATACGCAGTATTTT.